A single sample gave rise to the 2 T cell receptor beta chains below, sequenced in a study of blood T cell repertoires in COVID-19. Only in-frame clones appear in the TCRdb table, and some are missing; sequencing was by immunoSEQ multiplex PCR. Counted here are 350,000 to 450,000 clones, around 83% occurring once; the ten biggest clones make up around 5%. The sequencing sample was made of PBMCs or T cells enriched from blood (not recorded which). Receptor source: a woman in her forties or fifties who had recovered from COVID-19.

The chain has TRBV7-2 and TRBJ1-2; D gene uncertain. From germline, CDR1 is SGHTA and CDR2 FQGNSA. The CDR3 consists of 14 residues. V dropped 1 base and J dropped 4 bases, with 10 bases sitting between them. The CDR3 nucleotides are TGTGCCAGCAGCTTAGAGAGTGGGCTCTATGGCTACACCTTC. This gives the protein CASSLESGLYGYTF.

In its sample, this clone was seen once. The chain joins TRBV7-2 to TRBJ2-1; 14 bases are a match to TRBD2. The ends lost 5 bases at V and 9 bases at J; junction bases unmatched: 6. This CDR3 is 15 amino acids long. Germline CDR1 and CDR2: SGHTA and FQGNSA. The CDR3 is CASSLGLAGASEQFF. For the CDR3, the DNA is TGTGCCAGCAGCCTGGGACTAGCGGGAGCAAGTGAGCAGTTCTTC.